The 32 T cell receptor beta chains presented below share a single source sample, sequenced in a study of cytomegalovirus exposure and HLA in healthy donors listed by TCRdb under 2017. Library prep was done by the immunoSEQ multiplex PCR assay. For the multiplex PCR, a mixture combining 60 forward primers for TCR Vbeta segments and 13 reverse primers for TCR Jbeta segments was used. TCRdb mirrors the immuneACCESS table, restricted to in-frame sequences. Some clones are absent from its copies; in checked studies, under half trace to an unresolved V gene, and the reason for the others is unknown. The sample data list around 150,000 clones, and roughly a tenth of these were observed just once. Of the sample, 1.8% is held by the ten largest clones. The source material was PBMCs. These receptors all stem from a male donor in good health and CMV-seronegative.

The table lists this clone with a few counts. V usage is TRBV5-1 and J usage is TRBJ1-2, with TRBD1 matching over 7 bases. Unmatched junction bases numbered 23, after V lost 5 bases and J lost 7 bases. The CDR3 length is 18 residues. Germline CDR1 SGHRS, CDR2 YFSETQ. In DNA, the CDR3 is TGCGCCAGCAGGGAAATAACAACTAGGGGGCTCGGCCTTTCTGGCTACACCTTC. Protein product: CASREITTRGLGLSGYTF.

This clone has just a few counts. The chain links TRBV29-1 to TRBJ2-7; 7 nucleotides agree with TRBD1. CDR1 is SQVTM, CDR2 ANQGSEA, per germline. This CDR3 has 15 amino acids. The ends lost 4 bases at V and 5 bases at J; junction bases unmatched: 14. In nucleotides, the CDR3 is TGCAGCGTTGTGCGTCTTGAGGGGGCGGGTAACGAGCAGTACTTC. As protein: CSVVRLEGAGNEQYF.

The CDR3: CASSSPVGLAGDEQYF. The CDR3 DNA is TGTGCCAGCAGCTCACCGGTGGGGCTAGCGGGAGACGAGCAGTACTTC. The chain links TRBV7-9 to TRBJ2-7, with 10 nucleotides matching TRBD2. J lost 5 bases, V lost 4 bases, and 11 bases had no gene match. CDR1 and CDR2 from the germline V gene are SEHNR and FQNEAQ (reference sequence). There are 16 residues in the CDR3. The full variable domain, with the rest looked up from reference TRBV7-9 and TRBJ2-7, is DTGVSQNPRHKITKRGQNVTFRCDPISEHNRLYWYRQTLGQGPEFLTYFQNEAQLEKSRLLSDRFSAERPKGSFSTLEIQRTEQGDSAMYLCASSSPVGLAGDEQYFGPGTRLTVT.

This clone was observed a few times. The rearrangement links TRBV4-3 to TRBJ1-2; 9 positions match TRBD1. The CDR3 contains 19 residues. The trim removed 0 bases at V and 4 bases at J, leaving 15 bases unmatched. The V gene's germline CDR1 is LGHNA and CDR2 YSLEER. The CDR3 region has the DNA TGCGCCAGCAGCCAAGACCTGGGGACAGGGAGGTCCCTATCCTATGGCTACACCTTC. Its protein product is CASSQDLGTGRSLSYGYTF.

J is TRBJ2-1 and V is TRBV7-2, with D unresolved. Germline lookup yields CDR1 SGHTA and CDR2 FQGNSA. The CDR3 has 15 amino acids. Between the trimmed V and J ends, which lost 3 bases and 3 bases, there was a span of 12 bases. This CDR3 is CASSFSPGVYNEQFF. The CDR3 DNA follows: TGTGCCAGCAGCTTTAGCCCGGGTGTCTACAATGAGCAGTTCTTC.

The chain employs TRBV4-3 and TRBJ1-2; unclear D gene. Germline-derived CDR1 and CDR2 are LGHNA and YSLEER. This CDR3 comprises 14 residues. Trimming left V 0 bases short and J 7 bases short, with 12 bases between. For the CDR3, the DNA is TGCGCCAGCAGCCAAGATGTCAGGTTTAGTGGCTACACCTTC. Translated, it gives CASSQDVRFSGYTF.

V is TRBV13 and J is TRBJ1-4; TRBD1 matches at 8 bases. Per the germline V gene, CDR1 is PRHDT and CDR2 is FYEKMQ (reference sequence). The CDR3 covers 15 residues. V shed 4 bases, J shed 4 bases, and the junction held 5 bases outside the gene matches. The CDR3 reads CASSYRGKGNEKLFF. Here the CDR3 DNA reads TGTGCCAGCAGCTACAGGGGGAAGGGTAATGAAAAACTGTTTTTT.

The chain recombines TRBV4-1 with TRBJ1-5, with D perhaps TRBD1 (5 bases). Germline assignment: CDR1 MGHRA and CDR2 YSYEKL. The CDR3 has 17 amino acids. The V end was cut by 5 bases, the J end by 4 bases, with 21 bases between. For the CDR3, the DNA is TGCGCCAGCAGCTACCAGGTGATGGGGGGAGGGAATCAGCCCCAGCATTTT. It specifies CASSYQVMGGGNQPQHF.

V is TRBV27 and J is TRBJ2-7, with 11 bases identical to TRBD1. The length of the CDR3 is 15 residues. The junction had 5 bases not matched to a gene; V was cut back by 4 bases and J by 3 bases. Germline values: CDR1 MNHEY, CDR2 SMNVEV (reference sequence). The DNA of the CDR3 is TGTGCCAGCAGTTCCGTAGGGACAGGGGGCTACGAGCAGTACTTC. Translation: CASSSVGTGGYEQYF.

This clone was seen a few times. This chain uses TRBV29-1 with TRBJ1-1; D may be TRBD1 (5 bases). The CDR3 sequence is 14 residues long. V dropped 7 bases and J dropped 0 bases, with 15 bases sitting between them. Germline CDR1 reads SQVTM; CDR2 reads ANQGSEA. CDR3 DNA sequence: TGCAGCGGGGGGGACTACCCGGTGAACACTGAAGCTTTCTTT. As protein: CSGGDYPVNTEAFF. The full variable domain, in which reference TRBV29-1 and TRBJ1-1 provide the parts outside the CDR3, is SAVISQKPSRDICQRGTSLTIQCQVDSQVTMMFWYRQQPGQSLTLIATANQGSEATYESGFVIDKFPISRPNLTFSTLTVSNMSPEDSSIYLCSGGDYPVNTEAFFGQGTRLTVV.

This clone showed up just a few times. The identical CDR3 is also encoded by other nucleotide sequences in the sample. The chain combines TRBV9 with TRBJ1-1; D uncertain. Germline-derived CDR1 and CDR2 are SGDLS and YYNGEE. The CDR3 has 14 residues. The V end lost 0 bases, the J end lost 1 base, and 7 bases lay between the germline ends. CDR3 DNA: TGTGCCAGCAGCGTAGGCGGGGAGAACACTGAAGCTTTCTTT. Its protein is CASSVGGENTEAFF.

The rearrangement joins TRBV29-1 to TRBJ1-5; a weak D match, TRBD1 (6 bases). The V gene lost 4 bases and the J gene lost 7 bases, with 14 bases spanning the gap. This CDR3 has 13 residues. The germline V gene has CDR1 SQVTM and CDR2 ANQGSEA. CDR3 DNA: TGCAGCGTTGGTGAGGGACAAGGCCAGCCCCAGCATTTT. This gives the protein CSVGEGQGQPQHF.

The chain has TRBV6-1 and TRBJ2-5, with D unresolved. TRBJ2-7 explains the end of the DNA better; the J call may be wrong. There are 15 residues in the CDR3. CDR1 is MNHNS, CDR2 SASEGT, per germline. CDR3 bases: TGTGCCAGCACAAGGCAGGTCCAAAGCTCCTACGAGCAGTACTTC. It specifies CASTRQVQSSYEQYF.

The gene calls are TRBV15 and TRBJ1-1; D is ambiguous. The germline V and J ends were trimmed by 3 bases and 8 bases, with 10 bases remaining between them. This CDR3 has 12 residues. From germline, CDR1 is LNHNV and CDR2 YYDKDF (reference sequence). The CDR3 loop is CATSSPGGEAFF. Here the CDR3 DNA reads TGTGCCACCAGCAGTCCGGGAGGGGAAGCTTTCTTT. Full variable domain (missing parts from reference TRBV15 and TRBJ1-1): DAMVIQNPRYQVTQFGKPVTLSCSQTLNHNVMYWYQQKSSQAPKLLFHYYDKDFNNEADTPDNFQSRRPNTSFCFLDIRSPGLGDTAMYLCATSSPGGEAFFGQGTRLTVV.

The chain is built from TRBV19 and TRBJ2-5; TRBD1 aligns across 8 bases. Trimming removed 4 bases from V and 5 bases from J; junction bases left unmatched: 9. CDR1 is LNHDA and CDR2 is SQIVND in the germline V gene (reference sequence). This CDR3 is 15 amino acids long. CDR3 bases: TGTGCCAGTAGTAGCCCCGGACAGGGACGGGAGACCCAGTACTTC. Protein product: CASSSPGQGRETQYF. Supplemented by reference TRBV19 and TRBJ2-5, the full variable domain reads DGGITQSPKYLFRKEGQNVTLSCEQNLNHDAMYWYRQDPGQGLRLIYYSQIVNDFQKGDIAEGYSVSREKKESFPLTVTSAQKNPTAFYLCASSSPGQGRETQYFGPGTRLLVL.

The chain couples TRBV7-2 to TRBJ1-5; possible D gene TRBD1, 6 bases. Between the trimmed V and J ends, which lost 3 bases and 7 bases, there was a span of 13 bases. CDR3 size: 14 residues. Germline assignment: CDR1 SGHTA and CDR2 FQGNSA. The CDR3, as DNA: TGTGCCAGCAGCTTGGGGCAGGGGATCCAGCCCCAGCATTTT. As protein: CASSLGQGIQPQHF.

The V call is TRBV7-2, the J call TRBJ2-7; 9 bases line up with TRBD2. Germline loops: CDR1 SGHTA, CDR2 FQGNSA. The CDR3 is 14 residues long. The trim removed 7 bases at V and 3 bases at J, leaving 7 bases unmatched. The CDR3 region has the DNA TGTGCCAGCACCGATTTAGCGGGAGTCTACGAGCAGTACTTC. Translated: CASTDLAGVYEQYF.

This clone has just a few counts. This chain connects TRBV6-1 to TRBJ2-7; 11 bases map to TRBD1. The CDR3 contains 13 residues. The germline V gene encodes CDR1 MNHNS and CDR2 SASEGT. V trimming: 4 bases; J trimming: 6 bases; junction bases outside the gene matches: 2. The CDR3 sequence is CASSGDRGSEQYF. CDR3 nucleotides: TGTGCCAGCAGTGGGGACAGGGGGTCCGAGCAGTACTTC.

This clone was observed a handful of times. The V and J genes are TRBV6-6 and TRBJ1-4, with a possible D match to TRBD1 (6 bases). The CDR3 covers 13 residues. From germline, CDR1 is MNHNY and CDR2 SVGAGI (reference sequence). Trimming shortened V by 4 bases and J by 5 bases, and 8 bases separated the two germline ends. The CDR3 nucleotides are TGTGCCAGCAGTTTACAGGGCAATGAAAAACTGTTTTTT. Amino acid sequence: CASSLQGNEKLFF.

The chain recombines TRBV4-2 with TRBJ2-3, with D unclear. With 4 bases removed from V and 2 bases from J, the gap between germline ends came to 34 bases. The CDR3 totals 22 residues. The V gene's germline CDR1 is LGHNA and CDR2 YNFKEQ. The CDR3 sequence is CASSPIARILEVVSEATDTQYF. In DNA, the CDR3 is TGTGCCAGCAGCCCCATAGCCCGTATTTTAGAGGTCGTTTCCGAGGCCACAGATACGCAGTATTTT.

The chain couples TRBV29-1 to TRBJ2-1, with D possibly matching TRBD2 (5 bases). The CDR3 runs 14 residues. CDR1 SQVTM and CDR2 ANQGSEA come from the germline V gene. V was clipped by 2 bases and J by 8 bases, with 16 bases between them. The CDR3 loop is CSVEPLVLEDEQFF. Here the CDR3 DNA reads TGCAGCGTTGAACCACTAGTCCTTGAAGATGAGCAGTTCTTC.

This clone was picked up a small number of times. The junction does not match germline at one end; this may be a read error. The chain recombines TRBV7-7 with TRBJ1-1; D is perhaps TRBD1 (6 bases). The germline V gene has CDR1 SSHAT and CDR2 FNYEAQ (reference sequence). This CDR3 region has 13 residues. This CDR3 is CASSPMRGAQAFF. The CDR3 DNA sequence: TGTGCTAGCAGCCCCATGCGGGGGGCGCAGGCTTTCTTT.

This clone showed up just a few times. This chain links TRBV6-5 with TRBJ1-2; TRBD1 might be the D (5 bases). V lost 6 bases and J 1 base, leaving 9 bases between the germline ends. This CDR3 comprises 13 residues. CDR1 and CDR2 (germline): MNHEY, SVGAGI. This CDR3 reads CASSGDSNYGYTF. The CDR3 DNA sequence: TGTGCCAGCAGCGGCGACAGTAACTATGGCTACACCTTC.

The genes are TRBV9 and TRBJ1-2; 12 bases line up with TRBD1. V trimming: 4 bases; J trimming: 4 bases; junction bases outside the gene matches: 8. The CDR3 length is 16 residues. Germline CDR1 SGDLS, CDR2 YYNGEE. This CDR3 is CASSKQGQGAIYGYTF. CDR3 coding DNA: TGTGCCAGCAGCAAGCAGGGACAGGGGGCGATCTATGGCTACACCTTC.

The gene calls are TRBV7-6 and TRBJ2-7, with D possibly being TRBD1 (5 bases). Germline assignment: CDR1 SGHVS and CDR2 FNYEAQ. The CDR3 sequence is 17 residues long. Deletions cut 1 base from V and 0 bases from J, with 16 bases between. The CDR3 DNA sequence: TGTGCCAGCAGCTTAGGGGGCGGCGCCCAGAGCTCCTACGAGCAGTACTTC. It translates to CASSLGGGAQSSYEQYF.

The chain links TRBV30 to TRBJ1-1; 10 nucleotides line up with TRBD1. The germline CDR1 and CDR2 sequences are GTSNPN and SVGIG (reference sequence). There are 13 residues in the CDR3. Trimming cost V 0 bases and J 7 bases; bases outside gene matches: 2. The CDR3 is CAWSVGDRGEAFF. CDR3 nucleotide sequence: TGTGCCTGGAGTGTAGGGGACAGGGGTGAAGCTTTCTTT.

This clone was recorded a few times. The chain recombines TRBV5-6 with TRBJ1-1; 8 bases are a match to TRBD1. Germline loops: CDR1 SGHDT, CDR2 YYEEEE. The CDR3 has 15 residues. Trimming took 4 bases from V and 6 from J; bases not matched to a gene: 11. The chain's CDR3 is CASSGTGGIVPEAFF. The DNA of the CDR3 is TGTGCCAGCAGCGGAACAGGGGGGATTGTTCCTGAAGCTTTCTTT. Based on the CDR3 plus reference TRBV5-6 and TRBJ1-1, the full variable domain is DAGVTQSPTHLIKTRGQQVTLRCSPKSGHDTVSWYQQALGQGPQFIFQYYEEEERQRGNFPDRFSGHQFPNYSSELNVNALLLGDSALYLCASSGTGGIVPEAFFGQGTRLTVV.

The chain recombines TRBV4-2 with TRBJ1-6; TRBD1 might be the D (6 bases). Germline lookup yields CDR1 LGHNA and CDR2 YNFKEQ. V was shortened by 6 bases and J by 14 bases, with 23 bases between the two germline ends. The CDR3 spans 15 residues. This chain's CDR3 is CASREQGSDVDTLHF. CDR3 DNA sequence: TGTGCCAGCAGGGAACAGGGTTCGGACGTGGACACCCTCCACTTT.

This clone showed up just a few times. J is TRBJ1-5 and V is TRBV28; D remains ambiguous. The CDR3 length is 15 residues. CDR1 is MDHEN, CDR2 SYDVKM, per germline. Trimming took 3 bases from V and 6 from J, leaving 15 bases between them. The DNA of the CDR3 is TGTGCCAGCAGTTTTAGAGGGTTAGGCGGTCAGCCCCAGCATTTT. This translates into CASSFRGLGGQPQHF.

This chain links TRBV2 with TRBJ2-1, with a possible D match to TRBD2 (7 bases). Germline CDR1 is SNHLY and CDR2 is FYNNEI. Between the trimmed V and J ends, which lost 4 bases and 9 bases, there was a span of 13 bases. This CDR3 has 13 amino acids. CDR3 amino acids: CASSVGGASEQFF. In DNA form, the CDR3 reads TGTGCCAGCAGTGTGGGGGGGGCCAGTGAGCAGTTCTTC.

This clone was counted between two and nine times. V usage is TRBV25-1 and J usage is TRBJ1-3; the match to TRBD1 covers 7 bases. V was pared by 2 bases and J by 4 bases, with 8 bases of the junction left unmatched. Germline values: CDR1 MGHDK, CDR2 SYGVNS. The CDR3 covers 16 residues. CDR3 protein: CASSERQGTGGNTIYF. The CDR3 bases are TGTGCCAGCAGTGAAAGACAGGGAACCGGAGGAAACACCATATATTTT.

The chain employs TRBV28 and TRBJ2-5, with 11 bases fitting TRBD2. Germline CDR1 is MDHEN and CDR2 is SYDVKM. The CDR3 contains 13 residues. The ends lost 6 bases at V and 11 bases at J; junction bases unmatched: 8. CDR3 sequence reads: CASSSLAGVVQYF. CDR3 in DNA: TGTGCCAGCAGCTCACTAGCGGGGGTTGTGCAGTACTTC.